The rows below give T cell receptor beta chains drawn from one sample of a study of technical replicates of blood from a handful of donors. The table came from immunoSEQ multiplex PCR; TCRdb's copy has only in-frame clones and leaves some out. Of more than 70,000 clones listed, around 93% were seen once; the top ten hold less than 0.3%. The sequencing input was T cells isolated from PBMCs. These receptors were obtained from a human donor in good health. CDR3s include the opening cysteine and the closing phenylalanine or tryptophan. A D gene is named only where the DNA matches it firmly. Size values are once, few and many counts, or a class for expanded clones, and some rows have none.

j_gene | d_gene | abundance | v_gene | CDR3aa | CDR3nt
TRBJ1-3 | TRBD1 | NA | TRBV9 | CASSVEDRVIVSSGNTIYF | TGTGCCAGCAGCGTAGAGGACAGGGTCATTGTGAGCTCTGGAAACACCATATATTTT
TRBJ2-3 | NA | NA | TRBV6-5 | CASSSGDTQYF | TGTGCCAGCAGTTCGGGGGATACGCAGTATTTT
TRBJ1-2 | TRBD1 | NA | TRBV9 | CASSMTGDGGYTF | TGTGCCAGCAGCATGACAGGGGACGGCGGCTACACCTTC
TRBJ2-7 | NA | NA | TRBV11-2 | CASSPTGTYEQYF | TGTGCCAGCAGCCCCACAGGGACCTACGAGCAGTACTTC
TRBJ2-5 | NA | NA | TRBV10-2 | CASSESYRRSKETQYF | TGCGCCAGCAGTGAGTCGTACAGGAGATCCAAAGAGACCCAGTACTTC
TRBJ2-1 | NA | NA | TRBV11-2 | CASSLGGVSYNEQFF | TGTGCCAGCAGTTTAGGCGGGGTGTCTTACAATGAGCAGTTCTTC
TRBJ1-5 | NA | NA | TRBV4-1 | CASSQEDNSNQPQHF | TGCGCCAGCAGCCAAGAGGACAATAGCAATCAGCCCCAGCATTTT
TRBJ1-5 | NA | few | TRBV5-6 | CASSLGRGGGSNQPQHF | TGTGCCAGCAGCTTGGGCCGAGGGGGTGGCAGCAATCAGCCCCAGCATTTT
TRBJ1-3 | TRBD1 | NA | TRBV18 | CASSPTGVPGNTIYF | TGTGCCAGCTCTCCCACAGGGGTACCCGGAAACACCATATATTTT
TRBJ2-7 | NA | NA | TRBV11-3 | CASSLGGRGAPYEQYF | TGTGCCAGCAGCTTAGGCGGTCGCGGGGCGCCCTACGAGCAGTACTTC
TRBJ2-5 | TRBD1 | NA | TRBV2 | CASSIQGKQETQYF | TGTGCCAGCAGCATACAGGGGAAGCAAGAGACCCAGTACTTC
TRBJ2-1 | TRBD2 | NA | TRBV27 | CASSLAGGPYNEQFF | TGTGCCAGCAGTTTAGCGGGAGGGCCTTACAATGAGCAGTTCTTC
TRBJ1-1 | NA | NA | TRBV5-1 | CASNTGGPSEAFF | TGCGCCAGCAACACGGGCGGGCCATCTGAAGCTTTCTTT
TRBJ2-3 | TRBD1 | NA | TRBV6-5 | CASSYSGQGSTDTQYF | TGTGCCAGCAGTTACTCGGGACAGGGCAGCACAGATACGCAGTATTTT
TRBJ2-3 | TRBD2 | NA | TRBV28 | CASSLRSGGPDTQYF | TGTGCCAGCAGCTTAAGGTCGGGAGGGCCGGATACGCAGTATTTT
TRBJ2-7 | NA | once | TRBV13 | CASSSPSTYEQYF | TGTGCCAGCAGCTCCCCGAGTACCTACGAGCAGTACTTC
TRBJ1-2 | NA | NA | TRBV25-1 | CATRGDGYTF | TGTGCTACACGGGGGGATGGCTACACCTTC
TRBJ1-2 | NA | NA | TRBV30 | CAWSAATGPYYGYTF | TGTGCCTGGAGTGCCGCGACAGGTCCTTACTATGGCTACACCTTC
TRBJ1-6 | NA | NA | TRBV9 | CASSVERSSYNSPLHF | TGTGCCAGCAGCGTAGAGCGTAGCTCCTATAATTCACCCCTCCACTTT
TRBJ1-2 | NA | NA | TRBV4-1 | CASSQVSGIYGYTF | TGCGCCAGCAGCCAAGTTTCCGGGATCTATGGCTACACCTTC
TRBJ2-1 | TRBD2 | NA | TRBV29-1 | CSVEQWKREGLTVVNEQFF | TGCAGCGTTGAACAGTGGAAGCGGGAGGGCCTTACGGTAGTCAATGAGCAGTTCTTC
TRBJ1-3 | NA | NA | TRBV9 | CASSVGLQGGNTIYF | TGTGCCAGCAGCGTAGGACTACAGGGCGGAAACACCATATATTTT
TRBJ2-1 | TRBD2 | NA | TRBV5-1 | CASSNRLAGNEQFF | TGCGCCAGCAGCAACCGACTAGCGGGCAATGAGCAGTTCTTC
TRBJ2-3 | NA | NA | TRBV19 | CASSIGRPHSTDTQYF | TGTGCCAGTAGTATAGGGCGGCCACATAGCACAGATACGCAGTATTTT
TRBJ2-1 | NA | once | TRBV27 | CASNPLKRAGANEQFF | TGTGCCAGCAACCCCTTAAAGAGAGCGGGTGCGAATGAGCAGTTCTTC